This T cell receptor beta chain was sequenced during a study of neurological immune-mediated disorders. This clonotype showed up many times. Trimming pared 3 bases from V and 0 bases from J, leaving 14 bases between. CDR1 is SGDLS and CDR2 is YYNGEE in the germline V gene. The CDR3 spans 16 residues. TCRdb re-called the 5' RACE reads through MiXCR, storing one row per CDR3 protein. The sample shows 50,000 or so distinct CDR3 sequences, about 25% of them seen only once. Sequencing was performed on PBMCs. This rearrangement joins TRBV9 to TRBJ2-3; D is perhaps TRBD1 or TRBD2 (7 bases each). This TCR was recovered from a woman aged 70-85 years in good health. This CDR3 is CASSEGAGASTDTQYF. The DNA for the CDR3 is TGTGCCAGCAGCGAGGGGGCGGGAGCGAGCACAGATACGCAGTATTTT.